Reported below is one T cell receptor beta chain. The source of the sample is a study of T cell changes during pregnancy in multiple sclerosis. V lost 4 bases, J lost 5 bases, and 12 bases lay in between. This CDR3 spans 13 amino acids. The germline CDR1 and CDR2 sequences are SGHRS and YFSETQ. The method was immunoSEQ multiplex PCR; TCRdb's version includes in-frame clones alone and lacks a portion of them. The table lists about 40,000 clones, roughly 91% of them singletons. The sequenced sample consisted of PBMCs (not recorded whether the cells were cultured). The V call is TRBV5-1, the J call TRBJ2-5; D gene unclear. The clonotype originates from a female donor with multiple sclerosis, enrolled in a pregnancy study. CDR3 coding DNA: TGCGCCAGCAGCCCACAGAATATCGAGACCCAGTACTTC. This gives the protein CASSPQNIETQYF.